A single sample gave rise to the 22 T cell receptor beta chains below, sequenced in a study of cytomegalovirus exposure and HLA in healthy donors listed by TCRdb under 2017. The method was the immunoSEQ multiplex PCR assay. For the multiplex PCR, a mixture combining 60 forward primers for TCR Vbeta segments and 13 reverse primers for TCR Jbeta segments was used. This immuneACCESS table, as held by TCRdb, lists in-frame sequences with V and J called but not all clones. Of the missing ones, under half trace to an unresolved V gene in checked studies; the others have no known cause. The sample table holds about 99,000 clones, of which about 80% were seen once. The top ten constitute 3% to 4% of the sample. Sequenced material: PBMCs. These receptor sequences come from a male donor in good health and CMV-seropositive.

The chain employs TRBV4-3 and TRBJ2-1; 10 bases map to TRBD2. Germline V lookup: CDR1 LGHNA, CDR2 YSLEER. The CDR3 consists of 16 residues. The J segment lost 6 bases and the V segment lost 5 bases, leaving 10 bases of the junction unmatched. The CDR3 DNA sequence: TGCGCCAGCAGCTCCCATAGCGGGGGGCCCCTCAATGAGCAGTTCTTC. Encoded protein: CASSSHSGGPLNEQFF.

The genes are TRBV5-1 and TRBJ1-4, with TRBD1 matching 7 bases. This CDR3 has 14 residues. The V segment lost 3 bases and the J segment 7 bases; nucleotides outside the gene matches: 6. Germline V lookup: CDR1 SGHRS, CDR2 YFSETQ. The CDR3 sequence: CASSWGQQGEKLFF. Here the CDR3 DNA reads TGCGCCAGCAGCTGGGGACAGCAGGGTGAAAAACTGTTTTTT.

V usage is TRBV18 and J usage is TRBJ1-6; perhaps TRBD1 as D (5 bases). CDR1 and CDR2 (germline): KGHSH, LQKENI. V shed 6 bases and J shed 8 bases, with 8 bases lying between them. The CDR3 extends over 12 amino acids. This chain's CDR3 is CASSVQDSPLHF. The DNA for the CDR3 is TGTGCCAGCTCCGTACAGGATTCACCCCTCCACTTT.

Here the CDR3 DNA reads TGTGCCAGCAGTGACTCGGGGACACCGAACACTGAAGCTTTCTTT. Translation gives CASSDSGTPNTEAFF. V is TRBV6-4 and J is TRBJ1-1; possibly TRBD1 for D (6 bases). Per the germline V gene, CDR1 is MRHNA and CDR2 is SNTAGT. V was pared by 0 bases and J by 1 base, with 9 bases between. This CDR3 comprises 15 residues.

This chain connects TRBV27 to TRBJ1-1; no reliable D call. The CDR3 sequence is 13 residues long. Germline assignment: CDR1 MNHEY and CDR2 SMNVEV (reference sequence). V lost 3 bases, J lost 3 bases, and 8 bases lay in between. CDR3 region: CASSFRRYTEAFF. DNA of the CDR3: TGTGCCAGCAGTTTTCGGAGGTACACTGAAGCTTTCTTT.

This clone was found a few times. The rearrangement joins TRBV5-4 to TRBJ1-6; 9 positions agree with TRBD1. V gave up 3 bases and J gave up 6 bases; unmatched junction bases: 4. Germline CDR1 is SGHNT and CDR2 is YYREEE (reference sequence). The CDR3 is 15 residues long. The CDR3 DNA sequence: TGTGCCAGCAGCTGGGGACAGGGAGGTAATTCACCCCTCCACTTT. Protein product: CASSWGQGGNSPLHF.

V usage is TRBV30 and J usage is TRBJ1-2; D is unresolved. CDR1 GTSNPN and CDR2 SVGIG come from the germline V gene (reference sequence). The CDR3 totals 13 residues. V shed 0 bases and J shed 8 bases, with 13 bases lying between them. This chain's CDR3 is CAWSVKGAWGYTF. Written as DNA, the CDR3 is TGTGCCTGGAGTGTTAAGGGAGCTTGGGGCTACACCTTC.

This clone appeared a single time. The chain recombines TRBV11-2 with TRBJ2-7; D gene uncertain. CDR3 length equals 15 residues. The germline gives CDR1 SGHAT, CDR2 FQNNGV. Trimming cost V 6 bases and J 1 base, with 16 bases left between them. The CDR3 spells CASSAYVTGSYEQYF. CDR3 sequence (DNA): TGTGCCAGCAGTGCCTACGTGACTGGGTCCTACGAGCAGTACTTC.

This CDR3 is CSVDDSQETQYF. The CDR3 DNA is TGCAGCGTTGATGACAGCCAAGAGACCCAGTACTTC. V usage is TRBV29-1 and J usage is TRBJ2-5, with TRBD1 as a possible D gene (5 bases). The CDR3 is 12 amino acids. The V end lost 3 bases, the J end lost 1 base, and 6 bases lay between the germline ends. The germline V gene has CDR1 SQVTM and CDR2 ANQGSEA.

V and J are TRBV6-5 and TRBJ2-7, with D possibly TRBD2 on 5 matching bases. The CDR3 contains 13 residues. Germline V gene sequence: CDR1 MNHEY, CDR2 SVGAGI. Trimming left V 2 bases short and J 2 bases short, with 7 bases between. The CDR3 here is CASSYGGTYEQYF. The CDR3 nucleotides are TGTGCCAGCAGTTACGGAGGCACCTACGAGCAGTACTTC.

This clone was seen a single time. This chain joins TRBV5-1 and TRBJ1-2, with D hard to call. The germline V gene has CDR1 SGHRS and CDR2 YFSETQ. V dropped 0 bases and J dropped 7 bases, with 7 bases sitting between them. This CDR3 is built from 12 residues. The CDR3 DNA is TGCGCCAGCAGCTTGGGGGCGCGTGGCTACACCTTC. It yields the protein CASSLGARGYTF. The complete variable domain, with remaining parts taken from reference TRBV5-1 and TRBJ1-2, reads KAGVTQTPRYLIKTRGQQVTLSCSPISGHRSVSWYQQTPGQGLQFLFEYFSETQRNKGNFPGRFSGRQFSNSRSEMNVSTLELGDSALYLCASSLGARGYTFGSGTRLTVV.

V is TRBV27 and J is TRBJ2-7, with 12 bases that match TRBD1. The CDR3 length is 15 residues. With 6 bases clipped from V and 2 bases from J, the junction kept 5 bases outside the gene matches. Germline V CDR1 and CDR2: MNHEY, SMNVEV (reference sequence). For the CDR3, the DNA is TGTGCCAGCAGCAAAGGGACAGGGGGCACCTACGAGCAGTACTTC. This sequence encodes CASSKGTGGTYEQYF.

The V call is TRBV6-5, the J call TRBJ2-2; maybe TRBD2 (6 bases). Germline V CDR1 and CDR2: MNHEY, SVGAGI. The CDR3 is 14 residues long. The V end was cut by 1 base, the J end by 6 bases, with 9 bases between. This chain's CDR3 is CASSYFREAGELFF. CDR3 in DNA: TGTGCCAGCAGTTACTTCAGGGAGGCCGGGGAGCTGTTTTTT.

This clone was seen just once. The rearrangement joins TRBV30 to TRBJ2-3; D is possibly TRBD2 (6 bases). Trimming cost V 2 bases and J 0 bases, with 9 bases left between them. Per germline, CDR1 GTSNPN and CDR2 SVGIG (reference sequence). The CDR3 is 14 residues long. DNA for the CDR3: TGTGCCTGGAGTATTGGGGGGAGCACAGATACGCAGTATTTT. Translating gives CAWSIGGSTDTQYF.

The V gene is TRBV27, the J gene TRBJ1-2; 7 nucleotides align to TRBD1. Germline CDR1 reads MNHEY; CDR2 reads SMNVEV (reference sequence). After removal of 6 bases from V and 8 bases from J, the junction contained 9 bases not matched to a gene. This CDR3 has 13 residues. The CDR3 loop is CASSRQGWDGYTF. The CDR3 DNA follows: TGTGCCAGCAGCCGACAGGGTTGGGACGGCTACACCTTC.

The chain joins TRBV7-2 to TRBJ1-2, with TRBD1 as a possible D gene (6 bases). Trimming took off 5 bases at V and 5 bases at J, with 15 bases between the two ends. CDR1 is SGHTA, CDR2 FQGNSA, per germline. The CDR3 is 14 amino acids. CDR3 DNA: TGTGCCAGCAGCCCCCAGGCAGGGGATTATGGCTACACCTTC. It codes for CASSPQAGDYGYTF.

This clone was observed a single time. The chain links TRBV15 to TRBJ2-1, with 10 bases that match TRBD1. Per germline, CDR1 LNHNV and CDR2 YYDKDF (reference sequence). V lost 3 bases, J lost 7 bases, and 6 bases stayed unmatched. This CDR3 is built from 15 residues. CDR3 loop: CATSRDRDRGNEQFF. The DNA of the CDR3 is TGTGCCACCAGCAGGGACCGGGACAGGGGTAATGAGCAGTTCTTC.

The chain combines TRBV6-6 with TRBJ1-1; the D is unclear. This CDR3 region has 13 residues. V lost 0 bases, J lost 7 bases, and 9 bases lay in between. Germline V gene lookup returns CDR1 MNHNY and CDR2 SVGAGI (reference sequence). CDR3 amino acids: CASSYSRQVEAFF. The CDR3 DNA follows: TGTGCCAGCAGTTACTCTAGGCAGGTTGAAGCTTTCTTT.

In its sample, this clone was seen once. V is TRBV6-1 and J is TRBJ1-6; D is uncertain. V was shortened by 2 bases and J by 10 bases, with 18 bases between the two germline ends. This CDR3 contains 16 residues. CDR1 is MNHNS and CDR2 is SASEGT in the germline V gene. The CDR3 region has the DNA TGTGCCAGCAGTGAATACGATCCGAGGAGGGCATCACCCCTCCACTTT. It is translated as CASSEYDPRRASPLHF.

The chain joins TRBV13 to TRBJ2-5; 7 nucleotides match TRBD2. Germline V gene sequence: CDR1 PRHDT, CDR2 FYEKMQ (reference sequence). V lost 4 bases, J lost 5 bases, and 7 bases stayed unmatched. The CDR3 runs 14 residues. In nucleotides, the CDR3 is TGTGCCAGCAGCTCGGGACTACTTGGGGAGACCCAGTACTTC. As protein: CASSSGLLGETQYF.

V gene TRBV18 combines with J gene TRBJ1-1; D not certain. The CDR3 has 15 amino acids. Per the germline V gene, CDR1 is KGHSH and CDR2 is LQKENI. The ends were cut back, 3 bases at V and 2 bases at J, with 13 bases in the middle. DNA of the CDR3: TGTGCCAGCTCACCCAGCACGGGATCAAACACTGAAGCTTTCTTT. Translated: CASSPSTGSNTEAFF.

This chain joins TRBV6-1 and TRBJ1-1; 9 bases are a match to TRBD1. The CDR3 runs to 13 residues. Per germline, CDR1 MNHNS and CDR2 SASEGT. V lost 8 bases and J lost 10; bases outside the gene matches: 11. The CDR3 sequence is CASLMTGGVVAFF. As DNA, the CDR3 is TGTGCCAGCTTAATGACAGGGGGTGTGGTAGCTTTCTTT.